Each of the 25 T cell receptor beta chains below was sequenced from the same sample in a study of blood T cell repertoires in COVID-19. TCRdb's copy holds only in-frame clones and misses some; the assay was immunoSEQ multiplex PCR. This table has about 210,000 clones, 82% appearing once. The sample consisted of peripheral blood. These receptors originate from an older woman with COVID-19, enrolled during active disease.

The chain couples TRBV7-8 to TRBJ1-1; D not resolved. The length of the CDR3 is 13 residues. V was cut by 4 bases and J by 6 bases, with 12 bases left in between. The germline CDR1 and CDR2 sequences are SGHVS and FQNEAQ. This CDR3 is CASSSQDFSEAFF. In DNA form, the CDR3 reads TGTGCCAGCAGCTCACAAGACTTTTCTGAAGCTTTCTTT.

About this clone itself: A much larger clone lies a single base off, so this may be a read error. Other DNA sequences in the same sample also yield this CDR3. This rearrangement joins TRBV15 to TRBJ1-2; D not resolved. Trimming cost V 3 bases and J 8 bases, with 19 bases left between them. The CDR3 extends over 15 amino acids. Germline-derived CDR1 and CDR2 are LNHNV and YYDKDF (reference sequence). The CDR3 protein is CATSSYGTDTYGYTF. The CDR3 region has the DNA TGTGCCACCAGCAGTTACGGTACAGATACCTACGGCTACACCTTC. The full variable domain, with the rest looked up from reference TRBV15 and TRBJ1-2, is DAMVIQNPRYQVTQFGKPVTLSCSQTLNHNVMYWYQQKSSQAPKLLFHYYDKDFNNEADTPDNFQSRRPNTSFCFLDIRSPGLGDTAMYLCATSSYGTDTYGYTFGSGTRLTVV.

The rearrangement joins TRBV5-1 to TRBJ1-5; 7 bases fit TRBD1. This CDR3 contains 14 residues. Germline trimming cut 7 bases from V and 3 bases from J; bases unmatched to any gene: 7. CDR1 and CDR2 (germline): SGHRS, YFSETQ. In DNA, the CDR3 is TGCGCCAGCTTCAAGACAGGGAACAATCAGCCCCAGCATTTT. Its translation is CASFKTGNNQPQHF.

The chain joins TRBV28 to TRBJ2-1, with 8 nucleotides matching TRBD1. CDR3 length equals 15 residues. Germline V gene sequence: CDR1 MDHEN, CDR2 SYDVKM. Trimming at V came to 1 base and at J to 4 bases, leaving 3 bases not matched to a gene. The CDR3 protein is CASSLLGQAYNEQFF. The DNA for the CDR3 is TGTGCCAGCAGTTTATTGGGACAGGCATACAATGAGCAGTTCTTC.

This clone was observed a few times. The rearrangement joins TRBV30 to TRBJ1-6; D perhaps matches TRBD1 (5 bases). Germline V gives CDR1 GTSNPN, CDR2 SVGIG (reference sequence). This CDR3 comprises 15 residues. Trimming pared 0 bases from V and 10 bases from J, leaving 16 bases between. As DNA, the CDR3 is TGTGCCTGGAGTGTACTTGGGGGACTGCGGTCACCCCTCCACTTT. Translation: CAWSVLGGLRSPLHF.

The rearrangement joins TRBV7-6 to TRBJ2-3, with D maybe TRBD2 (6 bases). Germline CDR1 is SGHVS and CDR2 is FNYEAQ. The CDR3 covers 14 residues. V was cut by 0 bases and J by 6 bases, with 10 bases left in between. The CDR3 region is CASSLASGVDTQYF. The CDR3 region has the DNA TGTGCCAGCAGCTTAGCTAGCGGTGTCGATACGCAGTATTTT.

The chain recombines TRBV7-7 with TRBJ2-2, with a possible D match to TRBD1 (5 bases). Germline CDR1 reads SSHAT; CDR2 reads FNYEAQ (reference sequence). The CDR3 is made up of 14 amino acids. CDR3 residues: CAIADRPNTGELFF. The CDR3 DNA follows: TGTGCTATCGCCGACAGACCGAACACCGGGGAGCTGTTTTTT. Variable domain in full (rest from reference TRBV7-7 and TRBJ2-2): GAGVSQSPRYKVTKRGQDVTLRCDPISSHATLYWYQQALGQGPEFLTYFNYEAQPDKSGLPSDRFSAERPEGSISTLTIQRTEQRDSAMYRCAIADRPNTGELFFGEGSRLTVL.

The genes are TRBV19 and TRBJ2-6; no definite D call. The CDR3 spans 15 residues. Trimming removed 3 bases at V and 1 base at J, with 7 bases between. Per the germline V gene, CDR1 is LNHDA and CDR2 is SQIVND (reference sequence). CDR3 region: CASSMTGSGANVLTF. For the CDR3, the DNA is TGTGCCAGTAGTATGACGGGTTCTGGGGCCAACGTCCTGACTTTC. The variable domain in full, completed from reference TRBV19 and TRBJ2-6, reads DGGITQSPKYLFRKEGQNVTLSCEQNLNHDAMYWYRQDPGQGLRLIYYSQIVNDFQKGDIAEGYSVSREKKESFPLTVTSAQKNPTAFYLCASSMTGSGANVLTFGAGSRLTVL.

This rearrangement joins TRBV28 to TRBJ2-2; the match to TRBD2 covers 7 bases. Germline trimming cut 2 bases from V and 6 bases from J; bases unmatched to any gene: 9. This CDR3 spans 16 amino acids. Germline CDR1 reads MDHEN; CDR2 reads SYDVKM. CDR3 loop: CASSLGTISWSGELFF. The CDR3 DNA is TGTGCCAGCAGTTTAGGGACTATATCGTGGTCCGGGGAGCTGTTTTTT.

The chain combines TRBV11-3 with TRBJ2-2; 8 bases line up with TRBD2. Germline V lookup: CDR1 SGHNT, CDR2 YENEEA. V dropped 3 bases and J dropped 11; count of bases not matched to a gene: 8. The CDR3 contains 14 residues. In nucleotides, the CDR3 is TGTGCCAGCAGCTTCGCGGTAGCGGGAAACGAGCTGTTTTTT. Amino acids: CASSFAVAGNELFF.

This chain joins TRBV28 and TRBJ1-1; tentatively, D is TRBD1 (5 bases). Trimming took off 5 bases at V and 4 bases at J, with 17 bases between the two ends. This CDR3 is 15 amino acids long. Germline CDR1 and CDR2: MDHEN and SYDVKM. CDR3 residues: CASSRGWPGGTEAFF. The DNA of the CDR3 is TGTGCCAGCAGTCGCGGGTGGCCCGGGGGCACTGAAGCTTTCTTT. Variable domain in full (rest from reference TRBV28 and TRBJ1-1): DVKVTQSSRYLVKRTGEKVFLECVQDMDHENMFWYRQDPGLGLRLIYFSYDVKMKEKGDIPEGYSVSREKKERFSLILESASTNQTSMYLCASSRGWPGGTEAFFGQGTRLTVV.

The V gene is TRBV19, the J gene TRBJ2-3; 8 nucleotides align to TRBD2. V lost 3 bases and J lost 6; bases outside the gene matches: 8. Germline V gene sequence: CDR1 LNHDA, CDR2 SQIVND (reference sequence). The CDR3 sequence is 15 residues long. The CDR3 is CASSISGGAWDTQYF. DNA of the CDR3: TGTGCCAGTAGTATCTCGGGGGGGGCATGGGATACGCAGTATTTT.

This clone was seen a handful of times. The rearrangement joins TRBV29-1 to TRBJ2-2, with D possibly matching TRBD2 (5 bases). V was pared by 4 bases and J by 4 bases, with 16 bases between. CDR1 SQVTM and CDR2 ANQGSEA come from the germline V gene. CDR3 length equals 15 residues. In DNA, the CDR3 is TGCAGCGTTGGGGAGAGAAAGGGCGTCACCGGGGAGCTGTTTTTT. Amino acids: CSVGERKGVTGELFF.

The chain employs TRBV3-1 (or the pseudogene TRBV3-2) and TRBJ1-2; D is undetermined. Germline V gene lookup returns CDR1 LGHDT and CDR2 YNNKEL (reference sequence). The CDR3 contains 13 residues. Trimming took 3 bases from V and 8 from J, leaving 13 bases between them. CDR3: CASSQLGGLGYTF. The DNA of the CDR3 is TGTGCCAGCAGCCAGCTTGGAGGGTTGGGCTACACCTTC.

The genes are TRBV23-1 and TRBJ2-7; D possibly corresponds to TRBD1 (5 bases). TRBV23-1 falls under the ORF class, with uncertain function. V dropped 0 bases and J dropped 2 bases, with 11 bases sitting between them. This CDR3 has 15 amino acids. The CDR3 DNA follows: TGCGCCAGCAGTCAATCTAAACAGGAAACCTACGAGCAGTACGTC. Translated: CASSQSKQETYEQYV.

The gene calls are TRBV9 and TRBJ1-3; D unresolved. The germline V and J ends were trimmed by 4 bases and 4 bases, with 18 bases remaining between them. The CDR3 has 16 residues. Germline V gene data show CDR1 as SGDLS and CDR2 as YYNGEE. CDR3 protein: CASSPYNILTGNTIYF. CDR3 nucleotides: TGTGCCAGCAGCCCCTATAATATCCTGACAGGAAACACCATATATTTT.

J is TRBJ2-5 and V is TRBV5-5; 10 bases line up with TRBD1. The CDR3 has 17 residues. V lost 0 bases and J lost 4; bases outside the gene matches: 9. Germline-derived CDR1 and CDR2 are SGHKS and YYEKEE (reference sequence). CDR3 DNA sequence: TGTGCCAGCAGCTTGGAGGGACAGGGGCGCGTCGGAGAGACCCAGTACTTC. Translation: CASSLEGQGRVGETQYF.

V gene TRBV11-3 combines with J gene TRBJ2-5; D remains ambiguous. Trimming took 0 bases from V and 6 from J, leaving 8 bases between them. The CDR3 has 13 residues. Germline CDR1 SGHNT, CDR2 YENEEA. The CDR3 loop reads CASSLENSKTQYF. The CDR3 nucleotides read TGTGCCAGCAGCTTAGAGAACAGCAAGACCCAGTACTTC.

This clone was observed a handful of times. This sample also contains other DNA sequences that code for the same CDR3. This rearrangement joins TRBV2 to TRBJ1-1; 8 nucleotides align to TRBD1. The CDR3 covers 14 residues. The V gene's germline CDR1 is SNHLY and CDR2 FYNNEI. Trimming at V came to 5 bases and at J to 1 base, leaving 3 bases not matched to a gene. The CDR3 coding sequence is TGTGCCAGCAGTAAAGGACAGGGGAACACTGAAGCTTTCTTT. This translates into CASSKGQGNTEAFF. Full variable domain (rest looked up from reference TRBV2 and TRBJ1-1): EPEVTQTPSHQVTQMGQEVILRCVPISNHLYFYWYRQILGQKVEFLVSFYNNEISEKSEIFDDQFSVERPDGSNFTLKIRSTKLEDSAMYFCASSKGQGNTEAFFGQGTRLTVV.

This clone has just a few counts. The gene calls are TRBV4-1 and TRBJ1-4; no clear D gene. The germline CDR1 and CDR2 sequences are MGHRA and YSYEKL. The CDR3 extends over 14 amino acids. V was shortened by 1 base and J by 8 bases, with 11 bases between the two germline ends. CDR3 region: CASSQGGAGEKLFF. CDR3 in DNA: TGCGCCAGCAGCCAAGGAGGAGCCGGCGAAAAACTGTTTTTT.

This sequence joins TRBV11-2 and TRBJ2-1; 11 bases map to TRBD2. The CDR3 length is 14 residues. The J segment lost 12 bases and the V segment lost 1 base, leaving 5 bases of the junction unmatched. Germline V gene sequence: CDR1 SGHAT, CDR2 FQNNGV. Here the CDR3 reads CASSLAGTSGGQFF. The CDR3 bases are TGTGCCAGCAGCTTAGCGGGGACTAGCGGTGGGCAGTTCTTC.

V is TRBV28 and J is TRBJ1-3; D not resolved. V lost 1 base and J 0 bases, leaving 13 bases between the germline ends. Per germline, CDR1 MDHEN and CDR2 SYDVKM. The CDR3 spans 17 residues. The CDR3: CASSLSPGHSSGNTIYF. DNA of the CDR3: TGTGCCAGCAGTTTATCCCCTGGTCATAGCTCTGGAAACACCATATATTTT.

This clone was detected only a few times. This chain connects TRBV5-3 to TRBJ2-2; 11 nucleotides line up with TRBD1. TRBV5-3 is an open reading frame whose function is uncertain. The CDR3 is 16 residues long. Trimming cost V 2 bases and J 2 bases; bases outside gene matches: 2. CDR3 protein: CARSLRTGGNTGELFF. DNA for the CDR3: TGTGCCAGAAGCTTACGGACAGGGGGCAACACCGGGGAGCTGTTTTTT.

A note on this clone: Mismatch with germline at one junction end may stem from a read error. The chain uses TRBV7-7 and TRBJ2-1; 10 bases are shared with TRBD2. Germline V lookup: CDR1 SSHAT, CDR2 FNYEAQ (reference sequence). CDR3 length: 16 residues. CDR3 sequence: CASSLDPSGRGHEQFF. The DNA for the CDR3 is TGTGCTAGCAGCTTAGATCCTAGCGGGAGAGGGCATGAGCAGTTCTTC.

The chain has TRBV19 and TRBJ2-5, with 10 bases aligning to TRBD1. The V gene's germline CDR1 is LNHDA and CDR2 SQIVND (reference sequence). The CDR3 sequence is 14 residues long. The trim removed 7 bases at V and 5 bases at J, leaving 7 bases unmatched. CDR3 DNA: TGTGCCAGTAAACCCGGGACAGGGGCTGAGACCCAGTACTTC. It is translated as CASKPGTGAETQYF.